One sample yielded the 15 T cell receptor beta chains listed below, sequenced in a study of T cell responses to AZD1222 COVID-19 vaccine. The table came from immunoSEQ multiplex PCR; TCRdb's copy has only in-frame clones and leaves some out. The sample gives roughly 110,000 clones, roughly 90% of which show up once; approximately 4.5% is in the top ten. The sample consisted of peripheral blood, taken on day 0 of AZD1222 vaccination. The source is an adult in good health.

This rearrangement joins TRBV25-1 to TRBJ2-1, with D perhaps TRBD1 or TRBD2 (5 bases each). CDR3 length equals 11 residues. Trimming removed 2 bases from V and 13 bases from J, with 9 bases in between. Looked up from germline, CDR1 is MGHDK and CDR2 is SYGVNS. This CDR3 is CASSEGGKQFF. The CDR3 DNA reads as TGTGCCAGCAGTGAAGGGGGAAAACAGTTCTTC.

The V gene is TRBV6-5, the J gene TRBJ1-5, with a weak D call TRBD1 (5 bases). The germline V gene encodes CDR1 MNHEY and CDR2 SVGAGI. Trimming cost V 6 bases and J 7 bases, with 13 bases left between them. The CDR3 is made up of 13 amino acids. The CDR3 nucleotides read TGTGCCAGCAGAAGGGACGTTGGGCAGCCCCAGCATTTT. Its translation: CASRRDVGQPQHF.

The chain carries TRBV28 and TRBJ2-7; 7 nucleotides line up with TRBD2. J was trimmed by 0 bases and V by 10 bases; bases with no gene match: 12. The CDR3 has 15 residues. Germline values: CDR1 MDHEN, CDR2 SYDVKM. CDR3 bases: TGTGCCACCTCCCCGCGCCTAGCGGCCTCCTACGAGCAGTACTTC. Protein sequence: CATSPRLAASYEQYF.

This chain connects TRBV27 to TRBJ2-2; TRBD1 might be the D (6 bases). The V gene's germline CDR1 is MNHEY and CDR2 SMNVEV (reference sequence). The CDR3 has 15 amino acids. V lost 4 bases and J 6 bases, leaving 15 bases between the germline ends. The CDR3 protein is CASSSWGRFPGELFF. Here the CDR3 DNA reads TGTGCCAGCAGTTCTTGGGGGCGCTTCCCCGGGGAGCTGTTTTTT.

The chain employs TRBV30 and TRBJ1-5; 9 bases are shared with TRBD1. Germline CDR1 reads GTSNPN; CDR2 reads SVGIG (reference sequence). The CDR3 totals 14 residues. The V gene end was trimmed by 3 bases and the J gene end by 4 bases; junction bases not matched to a gene: 4. This chain's CDR3 is CAWRTGGINQPQHF. CDR3 sequence (DNA): TGTGCCTGGAGAACAGGGGGCATAAATCAGCCCCAGCATTTT.

This sequence joins TRBV11-3 and TRBJ2-7; tentatively, D is TRBD1 or TRBD2 (5 bases each). From germline, CDR1 is SGHNT and CDR2 YENEEA. The V and J ends lost 5 bases and 2 bases respectively, with 10 bases between them. This CDR3 contains 13 residues. CDR3 DNA: TGTGCCAGCAGCCCCGGGACCCCCTACGAGCAGTACTTC. Protein sequence: CASSPGTPYEQYF.

The rearrangement uses TRBV6-4 and TRBJ2-7; TRBD2 matches 7 bases. Trimming cost V 7 bases and J 3 bases; bases outside gene matches: 15. The germline CDR1 and CDR2 sequences are MRHNA and SNTAGT. The CDR3 spans 16 residues. The CDR3 is CASTGQRGGDHYEQYF. The CDR3 DNA follows: TGTGCCAGCACAGGGCAAAGGGGAGGGGACCACTACGAGCAGTACTTC.

The V and J genes are TRBV23-1 and TRBJ1-2, with 7 bases fitting TRBD1. TRBV23-1 qualifies as an ORF whose function is uncertain. V shed 5 bases and J 7 bases; nucleotides not matched to a gene: 4. The CDR3 length is 12 residues. CDR3 amino acids: CASSVTGLGYTF. CDR3 bases: TGCGCCAGCAGTGTGACAGGGCTTGGCTACACCTTC.

The rearrangement links TRBV7-7 to TRBJ2-5, with TRBD1 identical over 11 bases. V trimming: 5 bases; J trimming: 2 bases; junction bases outside the gene matches: 4. The CDR3 loop spans 15 amino acids. CDR1 is SSHAT, CDR2 FNYEAQ, per germline (reference sequence). This CDR3 is CASSLGQGEQETQYF. CDR3 DNA: TGTGCCAGCAGCCTGGGACAGGGGGAGCAAGAGACCCAGTACTTC.

V and J are TRBV5-1 and TRBJ2-5; TRBD2 is a possible D gene (6 bases). From germline, CDR1 is SGHRS and CDR2 YFSETQ. The CDR3 spans 15 residues. Trimming removed 3 bases at V and 1 base at J, with 13 bases between. The CDR3 reads CASSWSPGLQETQYF. The CDR3 region has the DNA TGCGCCAGCAGCTGGTCCCCGGGACTCCAAGAGACCCAGTACTTC.

This sequence joins TRBV6-4 and TRBJ2-1; 12 bases are shared with TRBD2. Germline V gene data show CDR1 as MRHNA and CDR2 as SNTAGT. The CDR3 is 16 residues long. Trimming at V came to 3 bases and at J to 5 bases, leaving 5 bases not matched to a gene. The CDR3 region has the DNA TGTGCCAGCAGTGATTCGACTAGCGGGGGACACAATGAGCAGTTCTTC. As protein: CASSDSTSGGHNEQFF.

This clone was detected only once. The V and J genes are TRBV30 and TRBJ2-5; D possibly corresponds to TRBD2 (6 bases). Germline CDR1 GTSNPN, CDR2 SVGIG (reference sequence). The V and J ends lost 3 bases and 6 bases respectively, with 8 bases between them. The CDR3 is 11 amino acids. CDR3 loop: CAWSGGQTQYF. The CDR3 coding sequence is TGTGCCTGGAGCGGGGGACAGACCCAGTACTTC.

V usage is TRBV19 and J usage is TRBJ1-4; D remains unclear. Trimming took off 3 bases at V and 0 bases at J, with 11 bases between the two ends. This CDR3 has 16 amino acids. CDR1 is LNHDA, CDR2 SQIVND, per germline (reference sequence). The chain's CDR3 is CASSIAPVATNEKLFF. The DNA of the CDR3 is TGTGCCAGTAGTATTGCTCCCGTTGCAACTAATGAAAAACTGTTTTTT.

The rearrangement links TRBV10-3 to TRBJ2-7, with D tentatively TRBD1 (6 bases). The germline CDR1 and CDR2 sequences are ENHRY and SYGVKD. Deletions cut 10 bases from V and 4 bases from J, with 20 bases between. The CDR3 contains 14 residues. CDR3 in amino acids: CATRVGAVNYEQYF. The CDR3 DNA is TGTGCCACGAGGGTGGGGGCGGTTAATTACGAGCAGTACTTC.

The genes are TRBV18 and TRBJ2-2, with D perhaps assigned TRBD1 or TRBD2 (5 bases each). Germline CDR1 and CDR2: KGHSH and LQKENI. This CDR3 is built from 15 residues. V lost 6 bases to trimming and J lost 4 bases, with 15 bases between them. CDR3 in amino acids: CASSRGDGGTGELFF. The CDR3, as DNA: TGTGCCAGCTCGAGAGGGGATGGTGGCACCGGGGAGCTGTTTTTT.